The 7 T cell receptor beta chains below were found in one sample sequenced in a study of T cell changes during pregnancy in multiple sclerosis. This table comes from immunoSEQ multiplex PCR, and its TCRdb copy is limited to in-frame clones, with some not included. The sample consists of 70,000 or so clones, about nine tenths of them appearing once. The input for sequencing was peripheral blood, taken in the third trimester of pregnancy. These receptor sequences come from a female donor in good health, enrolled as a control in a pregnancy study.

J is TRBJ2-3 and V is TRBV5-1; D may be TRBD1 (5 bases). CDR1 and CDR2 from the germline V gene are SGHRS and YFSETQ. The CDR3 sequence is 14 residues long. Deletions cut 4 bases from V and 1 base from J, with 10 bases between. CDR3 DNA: TGCGCCAGCAGCCAGACACAGGGCACAGATACGCAGTATTTT. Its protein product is CASSQTQGTDTQYF.

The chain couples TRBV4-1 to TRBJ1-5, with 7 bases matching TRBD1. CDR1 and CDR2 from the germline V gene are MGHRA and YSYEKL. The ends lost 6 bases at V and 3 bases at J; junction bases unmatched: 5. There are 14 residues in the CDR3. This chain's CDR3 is CASSLGQVNQPQHF. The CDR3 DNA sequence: TGCGCCAGCAGTCTCGGACAGGTCAATCAGCCCCAGCATTTT.

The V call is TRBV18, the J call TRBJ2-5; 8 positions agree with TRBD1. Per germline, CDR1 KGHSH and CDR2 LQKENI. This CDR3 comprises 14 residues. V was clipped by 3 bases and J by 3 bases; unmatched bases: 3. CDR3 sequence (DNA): TGTGCCAGCTCACCTAGGACAGGGAAAGAGACCCAGTACTTC. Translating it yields CASSPRTGKETQYF.

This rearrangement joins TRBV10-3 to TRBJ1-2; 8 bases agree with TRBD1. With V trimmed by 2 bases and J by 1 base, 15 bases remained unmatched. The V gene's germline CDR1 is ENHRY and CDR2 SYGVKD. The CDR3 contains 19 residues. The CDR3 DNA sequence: TGTGCCATCAGTGAGATCGTGGGACAGGATCCTCGCAGTAACTATGGCTACACCTTC. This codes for CAISEIVGQDPRSNYGYTF.

The CDR3: CASSILVDVDEQYF. The CDR3 DNA is TGTGCCAGTAGTATTTTAGTAGATGTTGACGAGCAGTACTTC. The chain uses TRBV19 and TRBJ2-7; D gene unclear. The germline V gene encodes CDR1 LNHDA and CDR2 SQIVND (reference sequence). The V gene lost 3 bases and the J gene lost 5 bases, with 14 bases spanning the gap. The CDR3 contains 14 residues.

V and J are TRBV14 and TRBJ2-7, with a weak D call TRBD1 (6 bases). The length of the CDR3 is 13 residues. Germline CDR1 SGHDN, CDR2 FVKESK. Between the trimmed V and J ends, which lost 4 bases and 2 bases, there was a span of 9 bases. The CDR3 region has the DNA TGTGCCAGCAGCCTTAACAGGGCCTACGAGCAGTACTTC. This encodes CASSLNRAYEQYF.

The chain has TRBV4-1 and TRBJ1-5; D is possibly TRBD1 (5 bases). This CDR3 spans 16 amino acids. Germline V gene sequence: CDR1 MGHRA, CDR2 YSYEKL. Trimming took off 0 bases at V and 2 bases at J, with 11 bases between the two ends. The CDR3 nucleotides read TGCGCCAGCAGCCAAGATGGGGGGATCGGCAATCAGCCCCAGCATTTT. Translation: CASSQDGGIGNQPQHF.